The source of this TCR beta chain is a study of cytomegalovirus exposure and HLA in healthy donors (dated by TCRdb to between 2016 and 2019). Some background on the complete study: An earlier analysis of approximately 640 of the donors reported more than 250 Gb of sequence data and 120 million or so unique TCR beta sequences from about 200 million T cells. A later analysis re-examined previously published TCR beta repertoires from 500 to 700 donors and added high-resolution HLA genotyping to investigate patterns of TCR occurrence. The later analysis used no new phenotypic data to find candidate immune exposures, relying instead on TCR beta sequences and their occurrence across donors. Both class I and class II loci were covered by HLA typing, at four-digit resolution. Donor age, sex, ethnicity and CMV serostatus were compiled together with the repertoire data. Among the approximately 420 genotyped donors, around 81% belonged to the genetic ancestry cluster associated with self-reported Caucasian donors. The aim of the study was to test whether cataloging public T cell receptors could identify signatures of past pathogen exposure. The study profiled the T cell repertoires of more than 500 subjects by immunosequencing and related them to cytomegalovirus serostatus. A later genetic analysis took genome-wide SNP genotypes for about three fifths of the 666 donors and used that subset as a discovery cohort. All discovery cohort repertoires had been generated on a single sequencing platform. Among around 400 genotyped donors of the cohort, an average of around 250,000 unique TCR beta nucleotide sequences was sequenced per donor, of which roughly 18% were non-productive. To predict cytomegalovirus infection status, the study brought together high-throughput TCR immunosequencing, statistical association of individual TCRs with disease status, and machine learning. The number of donors typed differed by locus, with about 629-630 for A, B, C, DRB1 and DQB1, around 500 for DQA1, 600 to 610 for DPA1, and some 470 for DPB1. An early release that covered roughly 600 HLA-typed donors contained around 330 gigabases of sequencing data and about 84 million unique TCR sequences. Several DR-DQ haplotypes were handled as single units for association and clustering, since linkage in the cohort was strong. In addition to the first cohort of 650 to 750 subjects, a separate validation cohort of 130 or so different subjects was used. An earlier analysis of 587 of the donors used high-throughput TCR beta sequencing to judge whether each TCR beta V gene segment behaved as functional or pseudogenic. What the research found in general, with its limitations: A cluster of highly shared sequence variants was judged likely to be a technical artifact of the sequencing pipeline. According to a later genetic analysis, donors in an Asian-associated ancestry cluster had fewer N-insertions in productive TCRs than the approximately 630-donor mean. In a later genetic analysis, a missense DCLRE1C variant was associated with V-gene and J-gene trimming of TCR beta chains, and the association was replicated in an independent cohort. A further reported finding was that TCR beta sequences accurately predicted the HLA-A and HLA-B alleles for most subjects in the first cohort. Because some donors lacked HLA typing at each locus, the association tests relied only on the typed subset. Roughly uniform sequencing depth across donors was assumed in presence/absence analyses, although this assumption may not hold. In a later analysis, several top co-occurrence clusters were reported to appear linked to parvovirus B19, influenza, CMV and Epstein-Barr virus. In vitro tests confirmed that a few of the cytomegalovirus-associated TCR beta chains recognize cytomegalovirus antigens. A later analysis associated about 16,000 TCR beta sequences with specific HLA alleles at a false discovery rate of 0.05. According to a later analysis, most CMV-associated TCR beta chains appeared to be HLA-restricted, and the HLA associations seemed to be driven largely by CMV exposure. Strong co-occurrence of HLA alleles, especially DR and DQ, made assigning TCR associations to individual alleles difficult. Some IMGT-functional V segments, including TRBV6-2 and TRBV6-3, could not be told apart with the 87-base-pair reads, so those segments were excluded. Most TCR sequences were observed very rarely across donors, whereas some public TCRs were present in many individuals. In a later analysis, TCR association rates were found to vary across HLA loci, with the most associated TCRs seen for DRB1 alleles and the fewest for HLA-C alleles. In this cohort, only TCR beta chains were sequenced, and detectable features were limited by the absence of alpha or paired-chain data. It was suggested by the authors that the approach could potentially be generalized to other disease states and immunological phenotypes. Broadly in line with IMGT annotations, most TCR beta V segments showed up in productive rearrangements about 87% or about 30% of the time in an earlier analysis of around 550 of the donors. For the cohort, immune exposure information was limited to CMV serostatus. Because counts were too low, seventeen rarely observed V segments, including chromosome 9 orphons, were excluded from the earlier analysis of about 500 of the donors. Correlated functional status among segregating V segments might reflect linkage disequilibrium, but an unknown experimental factor could not be ruled out. Cytomegalovirus status was reported to be diagnosed by the classifier with high specificity and sensitivity in both the original and validation cohorts. In the study, around 160 TCR beta chains were listed as associated with cytomegalovirus. Compared with equally common non-associated chains, HLA-associated TCR beta chains in a later analysis were more clonally expanded and had lower generation probabilities.

Library creation used the immunoSEQ multiplex PCR assay. For the multiplex PCR, a mixture combining 60 forward primers for TCR Vbeta segments and 13 reverse primers for TCR Jbeta segments was used. The CDR3 region of rearranged TCR beta genes was amplified from genomic DNA with a multiplex PCR assay. The amplified TCR beta libraries were sequenced on the Illumina HiSeq System as 87-base-pair reads. The authors' pipeline ran thus. In a later analysis, roughly 80 million unique TCR beta chains were counted across the approximately 640 repertoires, and roughly 9.9 million of these chains were shared by at least two donors. Raw reads were error-corrected and collapsed into unique sequences with a nearest-neighbor algorithm that merged closely related sequences to remove PCR and sequencing errors. Alignment of CDR3 sequences to IMGT reference sequences was used to assign V, D and J gene segments. For a sequence to be retained, a match of at least six nucleotides was required to both a V gene segment and a J gene segment. Rearrangements were called productive when the CDR3 lacked stop codons and stayed in frame with V and J; all others were non-productive. Following IMGT convention, CDR3 was defined as the stretch from the second conserved V-encoded cysteine up to the conserved J-encoded phenylalanine. The earlier analysis of about 590 of the donors excluded sequences that lacked an unambiguous match to a single V gene segment. An earlier analysis of 587 of the donors classified V segments as functional when productive rearrangements were above 56.7% and as segregating when the standard deviation between donors was above 5%. To diagnose cytomegalovirus status from the catalog of TCR beta chain sequences, a statistical classification framework was built. In a later analysis, TCR nucleotide sequences were compared against IMGT/GENE-DB human TR gene sequences so that V and J genes could be assigned. Using the TCRdist pipeline, a later analysis assigned CDR3 sequences along with most-parsimonious VDJ recombination scenarios. In a later analysis, each TCR beta chain was defined by its CDR3 amino acid sequence together with its V-gene family, and reads without a unique V-gene family were excluded. To address suspected cross-contamination and a sequencing artifact, a later analysis removed approximately 590 highly shared, low-generation-probability nucleotide sequences. For each public chain, a later analysis derived a clonal expansion index from normalized ranks of inferred template counts within each repertoire. In a later analysis, generation probabilities were computed with a VDJ recombination model fitted to out-of-frame rearrangements, and the resulting probabilities were checked against IGoR. A later analysis scored TCR-TCR, TCR-HLA and TCR-CMV co-occurrence with hypergeometric tests, applying a repertoire-size bias correction to TCR pairs. A later analysis estimated false discovery rates by permuting HLA or CMV assignments 20 times. In a later analysis, co-occurring TCRs were grouped using DBSCAN, with TCRdist sequence similarity added in when clustering inside HLA-allele-positive subsets. For co-occurrence clustering, repertoires with fewer than 30,000 or more than 120,000 public chains were excluded, along with a handful of repertoires with anomalous nucleotide sharing. In its TCRdb copy, this immuneACCESS table keeps in-frame sequences only and misses some clones. Where compared with another copy, unresolved V genes explain less than half of these, and the others have no known cause. The V and J calls and clone size are taken from that table; D and trimming were inferred from the DNA. Recorded for this sample are about 120,000 clones; 77% of them occurred a single time. Around 5.8% of the sample lies in the top ten.

The cohort consisted of 666 healthy bone marrow donors. At the time of sampling, all cohort members were nominally healthy, though unrecorded immune exposures were likely present. The donor tested CMV seropositive, placing the donor among the 289 seropositive members of the cohort. Every donor gave a peripheral blood sample, and the peripheral blood mononuclear cells from that sample were used for TCR beta sequencing. The Qiagen DNeasy Blood Extraction Kit was used to extract genomic DNA from the blood cell samples. The CDR3 contains 15 residues, cysteine and phenylalanine counted. Only CDR3 DNA is held: 45 bases, read in frame from base 1. The germline V gene gives CDR1 as MNHEY and CDR2 as SVGAGI. The V end loses 2 bases and the J end loses 3 bases, and a stretch of 14 bases separates them. This clone was seen a single time. This clone's antigen is unknown. No much larger clone is present one base from it, and per-base qualities are unavailable. The identical CDR3 is also encoded by other nucleotide sequences in the sample.

The sample taken for sequencing was PBMCs. Here the chain combines TRBV6-5 and TRBJ2-7, and the D gene may be TRBD2, 5 bases matching. This receptor was obtained from a man between 18 and 29 years old in good health and CMV-seropositive. The nucleotide sequence reads as follows: TGTGCCAGCAGTTACCGCCGGGGAAGCGGCTACGAGCAGTACTTC. Its product reads: CASSYRRGSGYEQYF.